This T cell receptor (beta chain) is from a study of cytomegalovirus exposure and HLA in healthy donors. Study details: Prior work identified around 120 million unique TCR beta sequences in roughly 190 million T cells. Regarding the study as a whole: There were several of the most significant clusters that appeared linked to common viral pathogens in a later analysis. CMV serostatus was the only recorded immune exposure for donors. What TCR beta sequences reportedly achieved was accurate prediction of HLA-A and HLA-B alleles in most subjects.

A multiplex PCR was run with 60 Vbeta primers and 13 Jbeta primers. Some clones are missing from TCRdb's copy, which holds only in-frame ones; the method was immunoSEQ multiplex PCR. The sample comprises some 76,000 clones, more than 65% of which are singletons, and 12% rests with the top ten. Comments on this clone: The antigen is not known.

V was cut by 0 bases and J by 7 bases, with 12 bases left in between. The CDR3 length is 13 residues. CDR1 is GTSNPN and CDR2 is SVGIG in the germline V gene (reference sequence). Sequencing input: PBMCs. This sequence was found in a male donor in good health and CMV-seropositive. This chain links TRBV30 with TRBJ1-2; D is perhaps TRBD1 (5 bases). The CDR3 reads CAWSVKGLGGYTF. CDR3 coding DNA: TGTGCCTGGAGTGTGAAGGGGCTAGGTGGCTACACCTTC. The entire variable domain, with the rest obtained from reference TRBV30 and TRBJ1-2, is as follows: SQTIHQWPATLVQPVGSPLSLECTVEGTSNPNLYWYRQAAGRGLQLLFYSVGIGQISSEVPQNLSASRPQDRQFILSSKKLLLSDSGFYLCAWSVKGLGGYTFGSGTRLTVV.